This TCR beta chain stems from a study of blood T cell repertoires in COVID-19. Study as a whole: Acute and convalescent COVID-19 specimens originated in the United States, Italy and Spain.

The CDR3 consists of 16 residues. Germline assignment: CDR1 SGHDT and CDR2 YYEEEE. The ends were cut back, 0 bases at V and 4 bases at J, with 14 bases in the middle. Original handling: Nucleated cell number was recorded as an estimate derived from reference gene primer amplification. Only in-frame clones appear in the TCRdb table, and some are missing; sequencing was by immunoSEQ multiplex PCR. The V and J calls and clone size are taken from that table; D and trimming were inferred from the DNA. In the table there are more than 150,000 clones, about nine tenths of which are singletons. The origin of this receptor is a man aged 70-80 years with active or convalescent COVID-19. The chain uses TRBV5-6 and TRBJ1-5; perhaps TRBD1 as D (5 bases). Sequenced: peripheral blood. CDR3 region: CASSLGRGRGNQPQHF. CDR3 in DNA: TGTGCCAGCAGCTTGGGGCGGGGCCGAGGGAATCAGCCCCAGCATTTT.